These T cell receptor beta chains were read from a single sample in a study of cytomegalovirus exposure and HLA in healthy donors. Assay: immunoSEQ multiplex PCR; the TCRdb copy retains only in-frame clones and omits some. The sample has 150,000 to 170,000 clones, around three quarters seen once. Sequencing was performed on PBMCs. Receptors originate from a woman aged 40 to 55 in good health and CMV-seronegative. The CDR3 runs from the conserved cysteine through the conserved F or W. A D gene is named only where the DNA matches it firmly. Clone size is stated in some rows and not others, as once, few, many or a class when expanded.

j_call d_call clone_size v_call cdr3_nt cdr3_aa
TRBJ2-1 TRBD1 . TRBV28 TGTGCCAGCAGTTTTTCAGACAGGGGCAATGAGCAGTTCTTC CASSFSDRGNEQFF
TRBJ1-2 TRBD1 few TRBV7-8 TGTGCCAGCCGACAGGGGTCCTATGGCTACACCTTC CASRQGSYGYTF
TRBJ1-2 . . TRBV7-9 TGTGCCAGCAGCTCTAGCCTGGGACACAGATTC CASSSSLGHRF
TRBJ2-7 . once TRBV5-1 TGCGCCAGCAGCCCCCCCTCCGTCTACGAGCAGTACTTC CASSPPSVYEQYF
TRBJ1-2 TRBD1 . TRBV10-3 TGTGCCATCAGTGAAACAGGGGGCTTAGGTGGCTACACCTTC CAISETGGLGGYTF
TRBJ1-2 TRBD1 . TRBV6-1 TGTGCCAGCGAGCTAGACAGGGGCGTAGGCTATGGCTACACCTTC CASELDRGVGYGYTF
TRBJ1-2 . . TRBV2 TGTGCCAGCAGTGAGGGCAGAGACGTCTATGGCTACACCTTC CASSEGRDVYGYTF
TRBJ1-1 TRBD1 few TRBV19 TGTGCCAGTAGTCCCGTGGACAGGACAGTCACTGAAGCTTTCTTT CASSPVDRTVTEAFF
TRBJ2-5 . . TRBV4-1 TGCGCCAGCAGCCAAGATTGGCAGATCCAAGAGACCCAGTACTTC CASSQDWQIQETQYF
TRBJ1-1 TRBD1 few TRBV5-4 TGTGCCAGCAGCTTGGACAGGGGCTCAGGGACTGAAGCTTTCTTT CASSLDRGSGTEAFF
TRBJ1-4 . few TRBV19 TGTGCGAGTTTGGGGGGGGCGGCTAATGAAAAACTGTTTTTT CASLGGAANEKLFF
TRBJ1-6 . . TRBV19 TGTGCCAGTAGTGCGAGAAGGGGCTCCTATAATTCACCCCTCCACTTT CASSARRGSYNSPLHF
TRBJ2-2 . . TRBV6-1 TGTGCCCCTTGGACAGCTCACACCGGGGAGCTGTTTTTT CAPWTAHTGELFF